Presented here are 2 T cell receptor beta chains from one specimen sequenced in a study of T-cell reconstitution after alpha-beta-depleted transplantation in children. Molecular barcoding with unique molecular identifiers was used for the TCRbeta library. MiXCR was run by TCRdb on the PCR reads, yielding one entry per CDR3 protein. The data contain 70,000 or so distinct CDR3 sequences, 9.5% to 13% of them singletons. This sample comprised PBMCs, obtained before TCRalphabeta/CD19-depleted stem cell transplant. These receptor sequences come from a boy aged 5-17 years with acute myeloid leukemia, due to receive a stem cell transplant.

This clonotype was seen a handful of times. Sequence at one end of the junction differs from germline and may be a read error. The CDR3 reads CAISTGTPYTDTQYF. CDR3 DNA: TGTGCCATCAGTACCGGGACACCTTACACAGATACGCAGTATTTT. The V call is TRBV24-1, the J call TRBJ2-3; perhaps TRBD1 as D (6 bases). CDR3 size: 15 residues. CDR1 KGHDR and CDR2 SFDVKD come from the germline V gene.

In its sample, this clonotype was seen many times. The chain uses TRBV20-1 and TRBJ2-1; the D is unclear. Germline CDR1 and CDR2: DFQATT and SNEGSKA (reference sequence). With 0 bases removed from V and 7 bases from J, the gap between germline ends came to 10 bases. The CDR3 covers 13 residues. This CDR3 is CSARDPDINEQFF. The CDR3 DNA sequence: TGCAGTGCTAGAGACCCCGATATTAATGAGCAGTTCTTC.